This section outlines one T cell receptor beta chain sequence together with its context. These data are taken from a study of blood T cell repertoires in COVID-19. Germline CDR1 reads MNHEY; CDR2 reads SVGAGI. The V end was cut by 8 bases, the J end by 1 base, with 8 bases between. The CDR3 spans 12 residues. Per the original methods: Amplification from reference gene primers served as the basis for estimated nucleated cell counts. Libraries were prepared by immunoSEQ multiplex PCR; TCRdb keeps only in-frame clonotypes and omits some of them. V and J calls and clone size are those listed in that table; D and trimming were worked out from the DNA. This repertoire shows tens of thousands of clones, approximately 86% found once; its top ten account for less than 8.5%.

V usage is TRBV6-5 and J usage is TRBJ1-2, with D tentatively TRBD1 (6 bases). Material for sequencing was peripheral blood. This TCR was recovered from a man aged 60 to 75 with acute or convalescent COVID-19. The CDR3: CASHRDNYGYTF. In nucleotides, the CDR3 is TGTGCCAGCCACAGGGATAACTATGGCTACACCTTC.